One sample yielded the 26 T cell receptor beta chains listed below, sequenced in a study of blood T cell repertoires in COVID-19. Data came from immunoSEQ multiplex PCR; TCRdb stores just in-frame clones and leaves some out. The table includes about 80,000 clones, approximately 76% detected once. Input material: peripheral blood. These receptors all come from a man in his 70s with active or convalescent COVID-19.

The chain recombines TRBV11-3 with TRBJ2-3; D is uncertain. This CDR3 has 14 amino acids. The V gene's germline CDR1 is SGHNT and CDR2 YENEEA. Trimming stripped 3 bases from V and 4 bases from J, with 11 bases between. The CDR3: CASSFGSFSDTQYF. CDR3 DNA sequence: TGTGCCAGCAGCTTCGGGTCTTTCTCAGATACGCAGTATTTT.

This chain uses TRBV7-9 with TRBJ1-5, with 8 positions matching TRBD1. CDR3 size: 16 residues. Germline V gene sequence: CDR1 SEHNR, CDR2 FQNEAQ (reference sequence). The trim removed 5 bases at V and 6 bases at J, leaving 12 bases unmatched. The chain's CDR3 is CASSPTDRVLIQPQHF. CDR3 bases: TGTGCCAGCAGCCCGACGGACAGGGTTTTAATTCAGCCCCAGCATTTT.

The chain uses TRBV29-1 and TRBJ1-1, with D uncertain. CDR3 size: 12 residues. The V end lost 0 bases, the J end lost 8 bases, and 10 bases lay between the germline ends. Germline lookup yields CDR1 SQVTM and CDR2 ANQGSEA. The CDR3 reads CSVEDLRAEAFF. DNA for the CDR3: TGCAGCGTTGAAGACCTGAGGGCCGAAGCTTTCTTT.

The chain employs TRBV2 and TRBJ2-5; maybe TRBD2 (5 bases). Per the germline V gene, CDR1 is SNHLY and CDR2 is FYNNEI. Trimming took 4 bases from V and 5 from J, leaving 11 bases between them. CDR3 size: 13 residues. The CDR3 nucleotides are TGTGCCAGCAGTGCTACGGGGTGGGAGACCCAGTACTTC. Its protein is CASSATGWETQYF.

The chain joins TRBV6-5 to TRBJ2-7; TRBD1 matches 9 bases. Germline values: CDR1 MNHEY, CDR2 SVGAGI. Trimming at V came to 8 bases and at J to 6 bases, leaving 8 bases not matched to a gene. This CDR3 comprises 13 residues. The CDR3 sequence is CASPGQGSGEQYF. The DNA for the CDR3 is TGTGCCAGCCCCGGACAGGGGAGCGGCGAGCAGTACTTC.

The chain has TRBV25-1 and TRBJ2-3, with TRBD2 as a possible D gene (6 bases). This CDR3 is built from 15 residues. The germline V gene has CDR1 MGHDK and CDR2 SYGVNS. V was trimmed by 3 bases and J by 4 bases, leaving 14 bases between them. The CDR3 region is CASSDFAEGADTQYF. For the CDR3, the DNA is TGTGCCAGCAGTGATTTTGCGGAGGGTGCAGATACGCAGTATTTT.

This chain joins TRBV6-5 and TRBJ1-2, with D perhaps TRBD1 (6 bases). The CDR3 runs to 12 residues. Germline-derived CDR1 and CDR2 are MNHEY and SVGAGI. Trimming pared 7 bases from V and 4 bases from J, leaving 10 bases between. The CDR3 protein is CASMGTSYGYTF. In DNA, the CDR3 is TGTGCCAGCATGGGGACATCCTATGGCTACACCTTC.

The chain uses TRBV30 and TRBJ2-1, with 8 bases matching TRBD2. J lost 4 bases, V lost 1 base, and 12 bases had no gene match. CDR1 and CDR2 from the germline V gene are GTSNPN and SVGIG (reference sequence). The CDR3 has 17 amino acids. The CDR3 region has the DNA TGTGCCTGGAGTGCGCCCATTCGGGGGGGCAATTACAATGAGCAGTTCTTC. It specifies CAWSAPIRGGNYNEQFF.

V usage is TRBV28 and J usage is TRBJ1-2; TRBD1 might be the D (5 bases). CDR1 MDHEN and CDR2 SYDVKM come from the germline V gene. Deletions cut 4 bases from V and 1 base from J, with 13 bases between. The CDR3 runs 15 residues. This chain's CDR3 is CASSSTAGNNYGYTF. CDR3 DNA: TGTGCCAGCAGTTCTACGGCAGGGAATAACTATGGCTACACCTTC.

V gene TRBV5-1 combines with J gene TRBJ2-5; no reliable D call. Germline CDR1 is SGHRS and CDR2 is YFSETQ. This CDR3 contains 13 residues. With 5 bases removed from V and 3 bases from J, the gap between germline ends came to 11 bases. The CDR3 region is CASSLQTKETQYF. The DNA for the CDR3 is TGCGCCAGCAGTTTACAAACGAAAGAGACCCAGTACTTC.

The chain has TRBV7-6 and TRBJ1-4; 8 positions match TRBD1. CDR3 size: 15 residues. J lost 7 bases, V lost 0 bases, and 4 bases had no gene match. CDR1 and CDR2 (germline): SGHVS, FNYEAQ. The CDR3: CASSLADTGGEKLFF. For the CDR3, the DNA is TGTGCCAGCAGCTTAGCTGATACAGGGGGTGAAAAACTGTTTTTT.

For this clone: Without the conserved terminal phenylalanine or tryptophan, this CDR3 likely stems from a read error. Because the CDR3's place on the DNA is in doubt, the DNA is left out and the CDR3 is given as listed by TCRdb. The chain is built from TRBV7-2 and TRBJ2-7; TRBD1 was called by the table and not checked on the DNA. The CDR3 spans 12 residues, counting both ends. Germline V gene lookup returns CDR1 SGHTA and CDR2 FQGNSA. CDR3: CASSLAGREPTI.

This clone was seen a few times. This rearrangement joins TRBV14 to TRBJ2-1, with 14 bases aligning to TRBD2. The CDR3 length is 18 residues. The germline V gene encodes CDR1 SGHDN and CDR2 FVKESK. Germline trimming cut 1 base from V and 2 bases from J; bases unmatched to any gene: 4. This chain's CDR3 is CASSQGGTSGGPYNEQFF. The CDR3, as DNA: TGTGCCAGCAGCCAAGGGGGGACTAGCGGGGGCCCCTACAATGAGCAGTTCTTC.

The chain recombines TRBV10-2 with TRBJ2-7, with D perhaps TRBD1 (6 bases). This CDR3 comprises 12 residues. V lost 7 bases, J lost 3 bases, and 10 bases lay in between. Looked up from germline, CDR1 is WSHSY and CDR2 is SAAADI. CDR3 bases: TGCGCCAGCACAGGGGACCTCTACGAGCAGTACTTC. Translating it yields CASTGDLYEQYF.

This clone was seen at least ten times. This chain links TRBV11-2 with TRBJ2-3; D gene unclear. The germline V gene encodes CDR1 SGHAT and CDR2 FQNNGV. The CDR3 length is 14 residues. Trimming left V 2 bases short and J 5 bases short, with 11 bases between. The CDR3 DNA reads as TGTGCCAGCAGCTTACTCTGGTCGGGAGATACGCAGTATTTT. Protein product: CASSLLWSGDTQYF.

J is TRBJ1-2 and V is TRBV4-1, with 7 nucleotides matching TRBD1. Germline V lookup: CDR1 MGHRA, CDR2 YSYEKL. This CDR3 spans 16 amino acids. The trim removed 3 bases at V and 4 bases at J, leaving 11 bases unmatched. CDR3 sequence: CASSQAGTDFLYGYTF. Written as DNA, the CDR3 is TGCGCCAGCAGCCAGGCCGGGACAGACTTTCTCTATGGCTACACCTTC.

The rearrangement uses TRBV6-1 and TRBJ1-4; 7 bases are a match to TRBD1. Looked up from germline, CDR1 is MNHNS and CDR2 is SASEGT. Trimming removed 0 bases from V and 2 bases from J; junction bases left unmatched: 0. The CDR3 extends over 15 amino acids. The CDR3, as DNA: TGTGCCAGCAGTGAAGCGACAGGGACTAATGAAAAACTGTTTTTT. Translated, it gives CASSEATGTNEKLFF.

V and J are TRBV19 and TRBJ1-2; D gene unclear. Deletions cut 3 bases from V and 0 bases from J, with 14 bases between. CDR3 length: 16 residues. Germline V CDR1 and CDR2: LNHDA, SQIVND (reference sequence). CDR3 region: CASSIRSLNTNYGYTF. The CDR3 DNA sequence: TGTGCCAGTAGTATTCGGTCCTTAAATACTAACTATGGCTACACCTTC. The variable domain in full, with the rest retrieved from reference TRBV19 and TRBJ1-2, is DGGITQSPKYLFRKEGQNVTLSCEQNLNHDAMYWYRQDPGQGLRLIYYSQIVNDFQKGDIAEGYSVSREKKESFPLTVTSAQKNPTAFYLCASSIRSLNTNYGYTFGSGTRLTVV.

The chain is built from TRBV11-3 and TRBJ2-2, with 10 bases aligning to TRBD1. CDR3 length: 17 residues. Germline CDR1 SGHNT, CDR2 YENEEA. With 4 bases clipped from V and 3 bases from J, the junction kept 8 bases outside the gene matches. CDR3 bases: TGTGCCAGCAGCTCAGAATCCGGGACAGGGGACACCGGGGAGCTGTTTTTT. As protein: CASSSESGTGDTGELFF.

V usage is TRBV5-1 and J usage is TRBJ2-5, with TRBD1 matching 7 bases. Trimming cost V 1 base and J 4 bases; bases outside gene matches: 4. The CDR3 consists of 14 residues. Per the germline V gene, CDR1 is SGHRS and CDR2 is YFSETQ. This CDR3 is CASSLQQGRETQYF. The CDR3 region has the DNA TGCGCCAGCAGCTTGCAACAGGGGCGAGAGACCCAGTACTTC.

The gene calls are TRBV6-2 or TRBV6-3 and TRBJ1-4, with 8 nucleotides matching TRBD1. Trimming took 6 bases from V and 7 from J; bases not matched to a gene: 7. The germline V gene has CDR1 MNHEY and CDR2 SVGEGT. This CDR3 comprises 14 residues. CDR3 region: CASSISGGSEKLFF. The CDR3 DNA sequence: TGTGCCAGCAGCATTTCAGGGGGCTCTGAAAAACTGTTTTTT.

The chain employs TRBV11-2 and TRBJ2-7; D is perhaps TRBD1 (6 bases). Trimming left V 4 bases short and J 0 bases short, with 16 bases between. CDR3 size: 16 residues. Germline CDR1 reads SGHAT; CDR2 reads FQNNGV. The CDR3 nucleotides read TGTGCCAGCAGCTCACCTCTTACAGGGCTCTCCTACGAGCAGTACTTC. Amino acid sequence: CASSSPLTGLSYEQYF.

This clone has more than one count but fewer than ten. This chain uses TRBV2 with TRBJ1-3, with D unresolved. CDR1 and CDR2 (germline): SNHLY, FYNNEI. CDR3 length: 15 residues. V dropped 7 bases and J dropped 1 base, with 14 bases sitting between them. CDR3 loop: CASTSPGRSGNTIYF. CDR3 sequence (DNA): TGTGCCAGCACCTCCCCAGGAAGATCTGGAAACACCATATATTTT. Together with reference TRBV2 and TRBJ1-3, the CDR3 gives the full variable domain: EPEVTQTPSHQVTQMGQEVILRCVPISNHLYFYWYRQILGQKVEFLVSFYNNEISEKSEIFDDQFSVERPDGSNFTLKIRSTKLEDSAMYFCASTSPGRSGNTIYFGEGSWLTVV.

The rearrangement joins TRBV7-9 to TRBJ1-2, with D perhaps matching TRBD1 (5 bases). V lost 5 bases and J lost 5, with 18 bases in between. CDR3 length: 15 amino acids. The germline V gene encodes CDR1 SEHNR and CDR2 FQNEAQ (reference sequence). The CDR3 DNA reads TGTGCCAGCAGCCTTTACGGGCAGGGAGGGTATGGCTACACCTTC. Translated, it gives CASSLYGQGGYGYTF.

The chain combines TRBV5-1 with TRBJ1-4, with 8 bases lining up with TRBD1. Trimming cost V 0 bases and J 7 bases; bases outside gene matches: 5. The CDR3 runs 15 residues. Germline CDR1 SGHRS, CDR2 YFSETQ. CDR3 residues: CASSLDQGASEKLFF. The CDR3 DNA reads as TGCGCCAGCAGCTTGGATCAGGGGGCGAGTGAAAAACTGTTTTTT.

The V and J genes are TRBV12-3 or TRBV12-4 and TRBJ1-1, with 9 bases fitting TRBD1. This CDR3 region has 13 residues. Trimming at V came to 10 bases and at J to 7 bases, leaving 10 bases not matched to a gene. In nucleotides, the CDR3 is TGTGCCATATACCGGGACAGGGTCAATGAAGCTTTCTTT. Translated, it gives CAIYRDRVNEAFF.